These T cell receptor beta chains were read from a single sample in a study of technical replicates of blood from a handful of donors. Clones were sequenced by immunoSEQ multiplex PCR, and TCRdb holds only the in-frame ones, with some missing. The sample lists about 91,000 clones, less than 95% occurring once. The source material was T cells isolated from PBMCs. These receptors were obtained from a human donor in good health. The CDR3 runs from the conserved cysteine through the conserved F or W. Each record gives: CDR3 protein, CDR3 DNA, V gene, CDR3 length, clone size, J gene, D gene. D genes are given only for firm matches. Clone size is shown for a subset of rows, as once, few, many or a class of expanded clone.

CASSARGGTEAFF,TGTGCCAGCAGTGCCCGGGGAGGCACTGAAGCTTTCTTT,TRBV6-4,13,few,TRBJ1-1,-
CASSLLWGDTGELFF,TGTGCCAGCAGCTTACTGTGGGGCGACACCGGGGAGCTGTTTTTT,TRBV11-3,15,-,TRBJ2-2,-
CAWSAAPVGRVRYF,TGTGCCTGGAGTGCTGCACCGGTCGGCCGGGTGAGATACTTC,TRBV30,14,-,TRBJ2-7,-
CASSTDSRAADTQYF,TGTGCCAGCAGTACCGACAGTAGGGCTGCAGATACGCAGTATTTT,TRBV28,15,once,TRBJ2-3,-
CASSGIQGAKDEQYF,TGTGCCAGCAGTGGAATACAGGGGGCAAAGGACGAGCAGTACTTC,TRBV6-1,15,-,TRBJ2-7,TRBD1
CAWRLNREKLFF,TGTGCCTGGAGACTTAATCGGGAAAAACTGTTTTTT,TRBV30,12,-,TRBJ1-4,-
CATSPRYQETQYF,TGTGCCACCAGCCCCAGGTACCAAGAGACCCAGTACTTC,TRBV15,13,-,TRBJ2-5,-
CASSVDAGSSYEQYF,TGTGCCAGCAGCGTAGACGCCGGGAGCTCCTACGAGCAGTACTTC,TRBV9,15,-,TRBJ2-7,-
CASSLPGMLNTQYF,TGTGCCAGTAGTCTCCCGGGAATGCTAAATACGCAGTATTTT,TRBV19,14,-,TRBJ2-3,-
CASSLIVQGGQPQHF,TGTGCCAGCAGTTTAATCGTCCAGGGAGGTCAGCCCCAGCATTTT,TRBV28,15,-,TRBJ1-5,-
CASSLEGVAGEYEQYF,TGTGCCAGCAGCTTGGAGGGAGTAGCGGGGGAATACGAGCAGTACTTC,TRBV5-4,16,-,TRBJ2-7,TRBD2
CASSLASSSTDTQYF,TGTGCCAGCAGCTTAGCGTCCAGTAGCACAGATACGCAGTATTTT,TRBV7-9,15,-,TRBJ2-3,-